The 3 T cell receptor beta chains presented below share a single source sample, sequenced in a study of blood T cell repertoires in COVID-19. Method: immunoSEQ multiplex PCR; TCRdb's copy keeps in-frame clones and lacks some. The table has roughly 270,000 clones, approximately 86% seen once. The sequencing sample was made of peripheral blood. The receptors were sampled from a man younger than 30 with active or convalescent COVID-19.

CDR3 protein: CASSEAGGGSTDTQYF. CDR3 coding DNA: TGCGCCAGCAGTGAGGCCGGGGGAGGGAGCACAGATACGCAGTATTTT. The genes are TRBV10-1 and TRBJ2-3; 7 bases line up with TRBD2. After removal of 2 bases from V and 0 bases from J, the junction contained 5 bases not matched to a gene. This CDR3 is 16 amino acids long. The V gene's germline CDR1 is WNHNN and CDR2 SYGVQD (reference sequence).

This chain uses TRBV19 with TRBJ1-5; D uncertain. CDR3 size: 17 residues. The V gene's germline CDR1 is LNHDA and CDR2 SQIVND (reference sequence). The V and J ends lost 5 bases and 2 bases respectively, with 19 bases between them. The CDR3 protein is CASSSAGFAVGNQPQHF. The CDR3 nucleotides read TGTGCCAGTAGTTCGGCCGGGTTCGCAGTCGGCAATCAGCCCCAGCATTTT.

This chain joins TRBV5-1 and TRBJ2-5, with D perhaps matching TRBD1 (6 bases). The germline gives CDR1 SGHRS, CDR2 YFSETQ. There are 15 residues in the CDR3. Trimming took 4 bases from V and 4 from J, leaving 17 bases between them. CDR3 protein: CASSRGEGDLETQYF. The DNA for the CDR3 is TGCGCCAGCAGCAGGGGAGAGGGGGATTTAGAGACCCAGTACTTC.